A single sample gave rise to the 23 T cell receptor beta chains below, sequenced in a study of T cells in Graves' hyperthyroidism and ophthalmopathy (dated by TCRdb to about 2019). The library was generated by multiplex PCR. The instrument was an Illumina HiSeq 2000. The TCR beta CDR3 regions were amplified from the RNA transcripts. For the first round of RT-PCR on the TCR CDR3, the HTBI primer set was used together with the Qiagen OneStep RT-PCR kit. TCRdb itself trimmed the public reads at Q25 with fastp, ran MiXCR and retained productive beta chains. One record per CDR3 amino acid sequence lists the most common genes and DNA. Across this sample there are about 640,000 distinct CDR3 sequences, with roughly 20% seen only once. 30% to 40% of the sample belongs to the ten largest clones. Material: blood. The receptors here all came from a man aged 30 to 39 with Graves' ophthalmopathy.

This chain connects TRBV6-1 to TRBJ1-1; 7 bases are shared with TRBD1. The CDR3 is 13 residues long. Germline values: CDR1 MNHNS, CDR2 SASEGT. The V segment lost 6 bases and the J segment 8 bases; nucleotides outside the gene matches: 9. This CDR3 is CASREQGNREAFF. The CDR3 DNA is TGTGCCAGCAGGGAACAGGGGAACAGGGAAGCTTTCTTT.

This clonotype has ten or more counts. V and J are TRBV30 and TRBJ1-1, with D possibly matching TRBD1 (6 bases). The CDR3 is 13 amino acids. The germline V and J ends were trimmed by 4 bases and 0 bases, with 9 bases remaining between them. Germline CDR1 and CDR2: GTSNPN and SVGIG (reference sequence). In DNA, the CDR3 is TGTGCCTGGACCGGACAGCTGAACACTGAAGCTTTCTTT. Amino acid sequence: CAWTGQLNTEAFF. The whole variable domain, filled in from reference TRBV30 and TRBJ1-1, reads SQTIHQWPATLVQPVGSPLSLECTVEGTSNPNLYWYRQAAGRGLQLLFYSVGIGQISSEVPQNLSASRPQDRQFILSSKKLLLSDSGFYLCAWTGQLNTEAFFGQGTRLTVV.

Many counts were recorded for this clonotype. This chain links TRBV12-3 or TRBV12-4 with TRBJ1-5; D not resolved. The CDR3 covers 15 residues. V was shortened by 5 bases and J by 0 bases, with 11 bases between the two germline ends. CDR3 sequence: CASSPDNVSNQPQHF. Here the CDR3 DNA reads TGTGCCAGCAGTCCGGATAATGTTAGCAATCAGCCCCAGCATTTT.

The chain uses TRBV27 and TRBJ2-1; 14 bases agree with TRBD2. The junction had 14 bases not matched to a gene; V was cut back by 4 bases and J by 12 bases. The CDR3 length is 17 residues. The germline gives CDR1 MNHEY, CDR2 SMNVEV (reference sequence). The CDR3 sequence is CASSSPGLAGAGRWQFF. CDR3 DNA: TGTGCCAGCAGTTCACCGGGACTAGCGGGGGCCGGCCGATGGCAGTTCTTC.

This clonotype occurred a few times. The rearrangement uses TRBV18 and TRBJ2-2, with TRBD2 matching over 7 bases. The V gene end was trimmed by 2 bases and the J gene end by 6 bases; junction bases not matched to a gene: 9. This CDR3 has 16 residues. Per germline, CDR1 KGHSH and CDR2 LQKENI. The DNA of the CDR3 is TGTGCCAGCTCACCAGAGGAGGCGGGAGTAGCCGGGGAGCTGTTTTTT. Translating gives CASSPEEAGVAGELFF.

The sample holds many counts of this clonotype. The V call is TRBV11-2, the J call TRBJ2-7; 8 bases map to TRBD2. After removal of 5 bases from V and 0 bases from J, the junction contained 6 bases not matched to a gene. Germline assignment: CDR1 SGHAT and CDR2 FQNNGV. The CDR3 runs 15 residues. The CDR3 sequence is CASSQISGTSYEQYF. The CDR3 DNA is TGTGCCAGCAGCCAAATTAGCGGGACCTCCTACGAGCAGTACTTC.

This clonotype was seen a few times. The chain has TRBV12-3 or TRBV12-4 and TRBJ2-1; TRBD1 aligns across 7 bases. CDR3 length equals 13 residues. Trimming removed 7 bases from V and 6 bases from J; junction bases left unmatched: 6. CDR3 nucleotides: TGTGCCAGCACATCCGGGACAGTCAATGAGCAGTTCTTC. Its translation is CASTSGTVNEQFF.

This clonotype was seen ten or more times. CDR3 coding DNA: TGTGCCAGCAGCTCAGGGGATTCACCCCTCCACTTT. It specifies CASSSGDSPLHF. V usage is TRBV6-1 and J usage is TRBJ1-6; D possibly corresponds to TRBD1 (6 bases). CDR3 length equals 12 residues. V was shortened by 6 bases and J by 8 bases, with 8 bases between the two germline ends. The germline V gene has CDR1 MNHNS and CDR2 SASEGT.

The chain combines TRBV7-9 with TRBJ2-1; D perhaps matches TRBD2 (5 bases). Trimming left V 4 bases short and J 8 bases short, with 12 bases between. The germline CDR1 and CDR2 sequences are SEHNR and FQNEAQ (reference sequence). CDR3 length: 13 amino acids. The CDR3 DNA reads as TGTGCCAGCAGCTCCGGACTCCACGATGAGCAGTTCTTC. As protein: CASSSGLHDEQFF.

This clonotype was counted once. The chain links TRBV6-5 to TRBJ2-7, with D perhaps matching TRBD1 or TRBD2 (7 bases each). CDR1 and CDR2 from the germline V gene are MNHEY and SVGAGI. The CDR3 covers 13 residues. The V end was cut by 0 bases, the J end by 6 bases, with 9 bases between. The CDR3 region is CASSYSRGGEQYF. The DNA of the CDR3 is TGTGCCAGCAGTTACTCCAGGGGGGGCGAGCAGTACTTC.

This clonotype was seen a few times. V usage is TRBV4-2 and J usage is TRBJ1-2; maybe TRBD1 (6 bases). The CDR3 is 16 amino acids. Trimming pared 3 bases from V and 4 bases from J, leaving 18 bases between. The germline V gene encodes CDR1 LGHNA and CDR2 YNFKEQ. The CDR3 reads CASSQDRRTAFYGYTF. CDR3 nucleotide sequence: TGTGCCAGCAGCCAGGACCGTCGGACAGCATTCTATGGCTACACCTTC.

The rearrangement uses TRBV18 and TRBJ2-3, with TRBD2 matching 8 bases. Per germline, CDR1 KGHSH and CDR2 LQKENI. The CDR3 loop spans 16 amino acids. The ends lost 0 bases at V and 4 bases at J; junction bases unmatched: 6. The CDR3 spells CASSPPGLVLPDTQYF. Here the CDR3 DNA reads TGTGCCAGCTCACCACCGGGACTAGTTCTCCCAGATACGCAGTATTTT.

The J gene is TRBJ1-4, the V gene TRBV7-9; no definite D call. CDR3 length equals 13 residues. V was shortened by 1 base and J by 11 bases, with 11 bases between the two germline ends. The germline V gene has CDR1 SEHNR and CDR2 FQNEAQ (reference sequence). The CDR3 sequence: CASSLVGRAKLFF. Written as DNA, the CDR3 is TGTGCCAGCAGCTTAGTCGGGAGGGCGAAACTGTTTTTT.

This clonotype was recorded at least ten times. The chain carries TRBV30 and TRBJ2-1; 8 bases are a match to TRBD2. Germline CDR1 is GTSNPN and CDR2 is SVGIG (reference sequence). CDR3 length: 14 amino acids. The ends lost 2 bases at V and 8 bases at J; junction bases unmatched: 8. The CDR3 spells CAWSRASLADEQFF. The CDR3 region has the DNA TGTGCCTGGAGTAGGGCGTCACTAGCGGATGAGCAGTTCTTC.

In this sample, this clonotype turned up many times. The chain combines TRBV20-1 with TRBJ2-3, with no clear D. Trimming shortened V by 7 bases and J by 1 base, and 12 bases separated the two germline ends. This CDR3 contains 13 residues. Germline-derived CDR1 and CDR2 are DFQATT and SNEGSKA (reference sequence). The CDR3, as DNA: TGCAGTGTCGACGCGGAACGCACAGATACGCAGTATTTT. This gives the protein CSVDAERTDTQYF.

This clonotype showed up just a few times. This chain joins TRBV5-1 and TRBJ2-2, with D possibly matching TRBD1 (6 bases). Germline assignment: CDR1 SGHRS and CDR2 YFSETQ. The V end lost 2 bases, the J end lost 6 bases, and 11 bases lay between the germline ends. This CDR3 has 14 amino acids. CDR3 amino acids: CASSFLGQSGELFF. For the CDR3, the DNA is TGCGCCAGCAGCTTCCTTGGACAGTCCGGGGAGCTGTTTTTT. Full variable domain (remainder filled in from reference TRBV5-1 and TRBJ2-2): KAGVTQTPRYLIKTRGQQVTLSCSPISGHRSVSWYQQTPGQGLQFLFEYFSETQRNKGNFPGRFSGRQFSNSRSEMNVSTLELGDSALYLCASSFLGQSGELFFGEGSRLTVL.

This clonotype was detected many times. J is TRBJ2-5 and V is TRBV11-2; 12 nucleotides line up with TRBD1. V trimming: 5 bases; J trimming: 5 bases; junction bases outside the gene matches: 6. This CDR3 contains 15 residues. CDR1 SGHAT and CDR2 FQNNGV come from the germline V gene. CDR3 DNA sequence: TGTGCCAGCAGCAGAACCGGGACAGGGGGCGAGACCCAGTACTTC. Its translation: CASSRTGTGGETQYF.

The table lists this clonotype with a few counts. The V gene is TRBV6-1, the J gene TRBJ2-5, with TRBD1 as a possible D gene (5 bases). V lost 5 bases and J 5 bases, leaving 15 bases between the germline ends. CDR3 length equals 14 residues. CDR1 MNHNS and CDR2 SASEGT come from the germline V gene. DNA for the CDR3: TGTGCCAGCAGTTCGACAGTGGAAAGGGAGACCCAGTACTTC. Encoded protein: CASSSTVERETQYF.

The rearrangement links TRBV24-1 to TRBJ2-1; possible D gene TRBD2, 5 bases. The CDR3 runs to 13 residues. CDR1 KGHDR and CDR2 SFDVKD come from the germline V gene. Between the trimmed V and J ends, which lost 4 bases and 7 bases, there was a span of 10 bases. In nucleotides, the CDR3 is TGTGCCACCAGTGACCCGGGGTGGAATGAGCAGTTCTTC. Its translation: CATSDPGWNEQFF.

The genes are TRBV20-1 and TRBJ1-4; D remains ambiguous. The V and J ends lost 0 bases and 8 bases respectively, with 10 bases between them. CDR3 size: 13 residues. Germline V gives CDR1 DFQATT, CDR2 SNEGSKA (reference sequence). CDR3 DNA: TGCAGTGCTAGAGATAGTGGCCGCGAAAAACTGTTTTTT. As protein: CSARDSGREKLFF.

This clonotype was seen more than once but under ten times. The chain joins TRBV12-3 or TRBV12-4 to TRBJ2-5, with 7 bases that match TRBD1. Trimming cost V 4 bases and J 5 bases; bases outside gene matches: 7. The CDR3 extends over 14 amino acids. In DNA, the CDR3 is TGTGCCAGCAGTTCCTCGACAGGGCTTGAGACCCAGTACTTC. Translating gives CASSSSTGLETQYF.

This clonotype was recorded a few times. V and J are TRBV7-2 and TRBJ2-7; 7 bases are shared with TRBD2. This CDR3 is built from 14 residues. Germline-derived CDR1 and CDR2 are SGHTA and FQGNSA. The junction had 6 bases not matched to a gene; V was cut back by 4 bases and J by 3 bases. This CDR3 reads CASSYLGGGYEQYF. Here the CDR3 DNA reads TGTGCCAGCAGCTACCTTGGGGGGGGCTACGAGCAGTACTTC.

The chain employs TRBV19 and TRBJ2-2; D may be TRBD2 (6 bases). CDR3 length: 14 amino acids. The ends were cut back, 3 bases at V and 5 bases at J, with 10 bases in the middle. Germline lookup yields CDR1 LNHDA and CDR2 SQIVND (reference sequence). Here the CDR3 reads CASSITGETGELFF. For the CDR3, the DNA is TGTGCCAGTAGTATCACGGGAGAAACCGGGGAGCTGTTTTTT.